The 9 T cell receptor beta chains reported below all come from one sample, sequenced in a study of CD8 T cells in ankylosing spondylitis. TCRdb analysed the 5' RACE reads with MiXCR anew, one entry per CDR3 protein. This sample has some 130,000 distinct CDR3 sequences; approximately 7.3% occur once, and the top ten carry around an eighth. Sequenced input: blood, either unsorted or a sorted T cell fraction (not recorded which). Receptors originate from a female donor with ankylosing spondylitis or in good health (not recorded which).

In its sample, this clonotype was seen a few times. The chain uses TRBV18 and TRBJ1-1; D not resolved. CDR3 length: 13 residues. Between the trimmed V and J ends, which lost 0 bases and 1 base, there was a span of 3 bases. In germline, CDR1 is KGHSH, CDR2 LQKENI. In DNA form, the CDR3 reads TGTGCCAGCTCACCACCGGAGAACACTGAAGCTTTCTTT. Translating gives CASSPPENTEAFF. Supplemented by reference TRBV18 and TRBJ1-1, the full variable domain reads NAGVMQNPRHLVRRRGQEARLRCSPMKGHSHVYWYRQLPEEGLKFMVYLQKENIIDESGMPKERFSAEFPKEGPSILRIQQVVRGDSAAYFCASSPPENTEAFFGQGTRLTVV.

As DNA, the CDR3 is TGCGCCAGCAGCCTACGGGACAGTGAAGCTTTCTTT. Amino acids: CASSLRDSEAFF. The J gene is TRBJ1-1, the V gene TRBV4-1; 7 bases agree with TRBD1. Germline V gene data show CDR1 as MGHRA and CDR2 as YSYEKL. The CDR3 is 12 residues long. V gave up 4 bases and J gave up 7 bases; unmatched junction bases: 3.

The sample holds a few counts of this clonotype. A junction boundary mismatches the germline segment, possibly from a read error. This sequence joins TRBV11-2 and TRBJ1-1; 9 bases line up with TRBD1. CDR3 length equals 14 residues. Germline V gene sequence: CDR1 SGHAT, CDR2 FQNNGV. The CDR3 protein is CASSLGQGNTETFF. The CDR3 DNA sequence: TGTGCCAGCAGCTTGGGACAGGGAAACACTGAAACTTTCTTT.

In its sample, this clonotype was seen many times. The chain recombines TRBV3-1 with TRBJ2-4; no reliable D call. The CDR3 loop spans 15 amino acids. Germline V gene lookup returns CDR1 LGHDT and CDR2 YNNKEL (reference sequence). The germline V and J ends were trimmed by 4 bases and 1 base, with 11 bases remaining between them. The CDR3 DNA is TGTGCCAGCAGCCTAGAAGGGAATGCCAAAAACATTCAGTACTTC. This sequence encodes CASSLEGNAKNIQYF.

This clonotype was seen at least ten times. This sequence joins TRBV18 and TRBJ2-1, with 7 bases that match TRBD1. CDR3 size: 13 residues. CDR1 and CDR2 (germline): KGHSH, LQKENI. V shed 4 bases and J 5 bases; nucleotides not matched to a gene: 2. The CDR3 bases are TGTGCCAGCTCACAGGGGGCGGACAATGAGCAGTTCTTC. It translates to CASSQGADNEQFF.

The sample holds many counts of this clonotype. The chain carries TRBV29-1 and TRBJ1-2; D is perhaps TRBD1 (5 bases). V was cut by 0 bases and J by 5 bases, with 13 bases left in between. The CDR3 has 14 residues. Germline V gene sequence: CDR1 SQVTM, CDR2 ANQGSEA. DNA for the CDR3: TGCAGCGTTGAAGATCCCCAGGGCCAGTATGGCTACACCTTC. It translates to CSVEDPQGQYGYTF.

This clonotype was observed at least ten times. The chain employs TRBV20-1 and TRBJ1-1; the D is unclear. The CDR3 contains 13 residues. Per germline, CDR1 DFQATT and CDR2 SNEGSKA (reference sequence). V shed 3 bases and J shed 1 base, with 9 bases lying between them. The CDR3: CSARSGSNTEAFF. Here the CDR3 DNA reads TGCAGTGCTAGGAGCGGGTCGAACACTGAAGCTTTCTTT.

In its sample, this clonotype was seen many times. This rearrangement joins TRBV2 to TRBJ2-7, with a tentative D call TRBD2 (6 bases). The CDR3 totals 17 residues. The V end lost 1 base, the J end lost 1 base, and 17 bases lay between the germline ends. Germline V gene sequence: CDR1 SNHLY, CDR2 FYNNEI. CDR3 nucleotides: TGTGCCAGCAGTGAAGGGGGAGGCTGGGGCCGTTCCTACGAGCAGTACTTC. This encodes CASSEGGGWGRSYEQYF.

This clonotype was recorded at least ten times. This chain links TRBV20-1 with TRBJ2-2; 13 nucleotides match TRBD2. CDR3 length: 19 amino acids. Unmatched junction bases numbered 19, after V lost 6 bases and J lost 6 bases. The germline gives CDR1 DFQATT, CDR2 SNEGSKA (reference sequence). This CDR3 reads CSAIAKTSGGSVRPGELFF. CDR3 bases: TGCAGTGCCATAGCGAAGACTAGCGGGGGGAGCGTCAGGCCCGGGGAGCTGTTTTTT.